This T cell receptor beta chain was identified in a study of technical replicates of blood from four donors. Losses at the gene ends were 1 base for V and 9 bases for J; bases not matched to a gene: 5. The CDR3 contains 16 residues. Germline-derived CDR1 and CDR2 are SGHTA and FQGNSA. Sequenced by immunoSEQ multiplex PCR; TCRdb stores in-frame clones only, minus some. The sample gives just over 70,000 clones, over 85% of which show up once; 0.39% is in the top ten. The genes are TRBV7-2 and TRBJ2-1; 14 bases are a match to TRBD2. The receptor was isolated from a human donor in good health. The sequenced material came from T cells isolated from PBMCs. The CDR3 nucleotides are TGTGCCAGCAGCTTAGTGGGACTAGCGGGAGAGTCTGAGCAGTTCTTC. It is translated as CASSLVGLAGESEQFF. Filled out from reference TRBV7-2 and TRBJ2-1, the complete variable domain reads GAGVSQSPSNKVTEKGKDVELRCDPISGHTALYWYRQSLGQGLEFLIYFQGNSAPDKSGLPSDRFSAERTGGSVSTLTIQRTQQEDSAVYLCASSLVGLAGESEQFFGPGTRLTVL.